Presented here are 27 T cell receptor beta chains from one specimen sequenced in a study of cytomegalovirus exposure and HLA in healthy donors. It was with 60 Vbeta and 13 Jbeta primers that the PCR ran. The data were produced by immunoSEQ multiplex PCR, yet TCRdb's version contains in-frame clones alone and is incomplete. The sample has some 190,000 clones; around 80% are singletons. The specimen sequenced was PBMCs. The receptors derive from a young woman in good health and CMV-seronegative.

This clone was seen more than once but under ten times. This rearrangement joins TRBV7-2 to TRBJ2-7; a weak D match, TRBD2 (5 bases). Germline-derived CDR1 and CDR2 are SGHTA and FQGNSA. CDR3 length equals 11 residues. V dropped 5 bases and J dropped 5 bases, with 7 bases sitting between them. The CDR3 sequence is CASSARDEQYF. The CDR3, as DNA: TGTGCCAGCAGCGCGAGGGACGAGCAGTACTTC.

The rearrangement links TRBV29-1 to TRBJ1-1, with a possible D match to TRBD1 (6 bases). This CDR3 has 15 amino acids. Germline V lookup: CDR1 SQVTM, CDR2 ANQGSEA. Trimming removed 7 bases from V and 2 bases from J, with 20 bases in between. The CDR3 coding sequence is TGCAGCGAACAGACACAGGGAATCCTAAACACTGAAGCTTTCTTT. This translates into CSEQTQGILNTEAFF. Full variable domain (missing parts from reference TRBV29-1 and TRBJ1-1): SAVISQKPSRDICQRGTSLTIQCQVDSQVTMMFWYRQQPGQSLTLIATANQGSEATYESGFVIDKFPISRPNLTFSTLTVSNMSPEDSSIYLCSEQTQGILNTEAFFGQGTRLTVV.

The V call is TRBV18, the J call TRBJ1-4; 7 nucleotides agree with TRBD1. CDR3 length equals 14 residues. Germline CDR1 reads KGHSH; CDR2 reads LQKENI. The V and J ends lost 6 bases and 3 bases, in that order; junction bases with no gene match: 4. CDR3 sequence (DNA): TGTGCCAGCTCCGGAGGACAGGCTAATGAAAAACTGTTTTTT. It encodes CASSGGQANEKLFF.

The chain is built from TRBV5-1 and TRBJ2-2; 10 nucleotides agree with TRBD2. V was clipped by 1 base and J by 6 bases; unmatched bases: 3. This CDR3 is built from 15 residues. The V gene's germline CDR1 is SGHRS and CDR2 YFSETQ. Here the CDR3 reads CASSLTSGESGELFF. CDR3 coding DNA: TGCGCCAGCAGCTTGACTAGCGGGGAGTCCGGGGAGCTGTTTTTT.

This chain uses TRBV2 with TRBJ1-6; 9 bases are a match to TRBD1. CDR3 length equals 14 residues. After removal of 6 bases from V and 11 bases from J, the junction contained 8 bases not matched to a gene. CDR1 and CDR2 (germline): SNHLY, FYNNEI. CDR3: CASRGQGPEAPLHF. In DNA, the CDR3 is TGTGCCAGCAGAGGACAGGGGCCTGAAGCACCCCTCCACTTT.

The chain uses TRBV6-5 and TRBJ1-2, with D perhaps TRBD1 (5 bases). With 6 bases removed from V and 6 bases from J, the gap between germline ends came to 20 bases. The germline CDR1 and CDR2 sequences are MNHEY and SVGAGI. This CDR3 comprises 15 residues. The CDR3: CASSRVHRAMDGYTF. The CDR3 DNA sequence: TGTGCCAGCAGCAGGGTCCACAGAGCTATGGATGGCTACACCTTC.

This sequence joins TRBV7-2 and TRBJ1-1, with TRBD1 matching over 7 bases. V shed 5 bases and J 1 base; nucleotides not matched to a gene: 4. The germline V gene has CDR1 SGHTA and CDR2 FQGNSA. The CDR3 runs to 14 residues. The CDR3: CASSRRQGNTEAFF. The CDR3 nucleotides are TGTGCCAGCAGCCGACGACAGGGGAACACTGAAGCTTTCTTT.

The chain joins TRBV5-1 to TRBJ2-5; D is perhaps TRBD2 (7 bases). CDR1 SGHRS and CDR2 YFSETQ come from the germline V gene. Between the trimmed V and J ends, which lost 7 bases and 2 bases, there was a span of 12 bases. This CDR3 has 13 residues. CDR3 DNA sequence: TGCGCCAGCCGCCGGGGGGCTCAAGAGACCCAGTACTTC. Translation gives CASRRGAQETQYF.

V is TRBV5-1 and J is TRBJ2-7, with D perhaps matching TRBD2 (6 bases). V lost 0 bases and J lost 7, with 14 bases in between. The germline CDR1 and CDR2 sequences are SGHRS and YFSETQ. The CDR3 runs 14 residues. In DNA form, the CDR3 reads TGCGCCAGCAGCTTGGGATTAGCGGTCGAGGAGCAGTACTTC. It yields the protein CASSLGLAVEEQYF.

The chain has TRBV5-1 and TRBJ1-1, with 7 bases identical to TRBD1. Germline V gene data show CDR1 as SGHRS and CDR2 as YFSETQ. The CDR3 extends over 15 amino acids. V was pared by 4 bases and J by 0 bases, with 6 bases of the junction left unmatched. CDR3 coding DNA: TGCGCCAGCAGCGCCCCCGGGACAGTGAACACTGAAGCTTTCTTT. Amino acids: CASSAPGTVNTEAFF.

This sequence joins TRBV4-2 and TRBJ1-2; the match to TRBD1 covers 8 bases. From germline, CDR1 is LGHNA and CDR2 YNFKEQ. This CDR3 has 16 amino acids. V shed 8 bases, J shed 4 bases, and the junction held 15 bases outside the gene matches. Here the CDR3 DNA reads TGTGCCAGCGGATCAAGTGGGCAGGGGGCAAGCTATGGCTACACCTTC. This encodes CASGSSGQGASYGYTF.

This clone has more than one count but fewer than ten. The DNA of the CDR3 is TGTGCCAGCAGTAACCTGGAGAGGAACACTGAAGCTTTCTTT. Amino acid sequence: CASSNLERNTEAFF. The chain employs TRBV6-6 and TRBJ1-1; D gene uncertain. V gave up 5 bases and J gave up 1 base, with 11 bases separating them. Germline V gene data show CDR1 as MNHNY and CDR2 as SVGAGI (reference sequence). The CDR3 runs 14 residues.

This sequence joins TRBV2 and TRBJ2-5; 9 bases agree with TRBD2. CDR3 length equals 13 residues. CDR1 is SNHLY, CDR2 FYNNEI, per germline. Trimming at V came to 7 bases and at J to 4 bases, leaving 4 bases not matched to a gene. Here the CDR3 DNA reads TGTGCCAGCACAGCGGGGGGAGGAGAGACCCAGTACTTC. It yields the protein CASTAGGGETQYF.

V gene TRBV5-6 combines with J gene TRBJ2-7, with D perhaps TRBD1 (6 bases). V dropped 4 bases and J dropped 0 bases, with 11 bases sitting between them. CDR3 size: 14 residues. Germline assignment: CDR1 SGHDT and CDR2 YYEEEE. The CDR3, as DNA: TGTGCCAGCAGCATGGACAGAAACTCCTACGAGCAGTACTTC. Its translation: CASSMDRNSYEQYF.

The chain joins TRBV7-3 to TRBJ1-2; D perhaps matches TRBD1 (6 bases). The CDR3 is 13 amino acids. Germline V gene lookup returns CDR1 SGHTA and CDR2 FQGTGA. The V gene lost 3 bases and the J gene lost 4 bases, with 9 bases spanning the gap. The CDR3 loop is CASSLTGGYGYTF. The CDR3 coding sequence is TGTGCCAGCAGCTTGACAGGAGGCTATGGCTACACCTTC.

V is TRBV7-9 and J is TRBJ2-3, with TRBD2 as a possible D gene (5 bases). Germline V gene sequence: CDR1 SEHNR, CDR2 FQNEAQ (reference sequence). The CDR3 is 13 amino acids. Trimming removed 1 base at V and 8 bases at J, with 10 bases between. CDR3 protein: CASSLEGGSTQYF. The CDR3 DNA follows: TGTGCCAGCAGCTTAGAAGGAGGTTCTACGCAGTATTTT.

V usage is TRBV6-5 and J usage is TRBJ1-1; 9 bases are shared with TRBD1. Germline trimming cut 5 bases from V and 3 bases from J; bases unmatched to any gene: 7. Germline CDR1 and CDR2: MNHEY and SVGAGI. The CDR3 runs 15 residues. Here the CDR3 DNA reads TGTGCCAGCAGTACCCTCACAGGGGGCGACACTGAAGCTTTCTTT. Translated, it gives CASSTLTGGDTEAFF.

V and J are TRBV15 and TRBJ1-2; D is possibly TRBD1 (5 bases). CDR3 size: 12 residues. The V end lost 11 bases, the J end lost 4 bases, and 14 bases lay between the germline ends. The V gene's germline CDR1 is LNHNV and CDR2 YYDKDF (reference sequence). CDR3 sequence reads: CADGGESYGYTF. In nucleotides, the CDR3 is TGTGCCGACGGGGGGGAGAGCTATGGCTACACCTTC.

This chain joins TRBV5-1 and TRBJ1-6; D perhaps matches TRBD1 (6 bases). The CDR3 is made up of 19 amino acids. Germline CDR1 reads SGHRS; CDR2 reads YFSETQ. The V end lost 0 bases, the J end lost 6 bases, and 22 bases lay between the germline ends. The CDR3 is CASSLVGGAFRGVNSPLHF. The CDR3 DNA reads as TGCGCCAGCAGCTTGGTGGGGGGCGCGTTCCGGGGGGTTAATTCACCCCTCCACTTT.

The CDR3 DNA is TGTGCCAGCAACATTGTAGGGAGTCGGAACACTGAAGCTTTCTTT. This encodes CASNIVGSRNTEAFF. The genes are TRBV7-8 and TRBJ1-1; D not resolved. This CDR3 comprises 15 residues. Germline V gene lookup returns CDR1 SGHVS and CDR2 FQNEAQ. Trimming took off 7 bases at V and 1 base at J, with 16 bases between the two ends.

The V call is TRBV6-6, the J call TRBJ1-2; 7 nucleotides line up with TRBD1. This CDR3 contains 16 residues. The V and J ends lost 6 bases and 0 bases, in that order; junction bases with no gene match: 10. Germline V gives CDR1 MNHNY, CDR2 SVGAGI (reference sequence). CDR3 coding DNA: TGTGCCAGCAGCGAACAGGGGATAAAGACTAACTATGGCTACACCTTC. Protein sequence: CASSEQGIKTNYGYTF.

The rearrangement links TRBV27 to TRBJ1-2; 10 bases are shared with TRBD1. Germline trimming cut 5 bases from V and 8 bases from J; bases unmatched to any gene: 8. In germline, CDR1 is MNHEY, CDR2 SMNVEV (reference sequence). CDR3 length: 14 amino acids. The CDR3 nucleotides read TGTGCCAGCAGTACTACCGGGACAGGGGTAGGCTACACCTTC. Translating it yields CASSTTGTGVGYTF.

DNA of the CDR3: TGTGCCAGCAGTTTCGACGTGGGGCCTGGTGTTCTGACTTTC. It encodes CASSFDVGPGVLTF. The chain uses TRBV27 and TRBJ2-6; tentative D call: TRBD1 (5 bases). Trimming removed 3 bases from V and 16 bases from J, with 19 bases in between. The CDR3 runs 14 residues. Germline values: CDR1 MNHEY, CDR2 SMNVEV (reference sequence).

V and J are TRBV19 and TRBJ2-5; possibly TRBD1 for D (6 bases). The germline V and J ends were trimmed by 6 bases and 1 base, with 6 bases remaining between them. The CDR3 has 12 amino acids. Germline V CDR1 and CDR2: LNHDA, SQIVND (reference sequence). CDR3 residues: CASRDSQETQYF. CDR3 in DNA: TGTGCCAGTAGGGACAGCCAAGAGACCCAGTACTTC.

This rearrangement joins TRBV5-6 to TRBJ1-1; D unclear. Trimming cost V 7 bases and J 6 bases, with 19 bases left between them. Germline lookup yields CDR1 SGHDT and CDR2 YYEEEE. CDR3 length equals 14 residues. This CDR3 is CASSIGRGVAEAFF. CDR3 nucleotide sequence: TGTGCCAGCTCTATAGGTCGGGGTGTTGCTGAAGCTTTCTTT.

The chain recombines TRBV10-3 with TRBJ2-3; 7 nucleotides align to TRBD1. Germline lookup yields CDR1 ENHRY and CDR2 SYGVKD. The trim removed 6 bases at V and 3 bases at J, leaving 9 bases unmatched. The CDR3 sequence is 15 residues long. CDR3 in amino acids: CAISPDRALTDTQYF. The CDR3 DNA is TGTGCCATCAGCCCCGACAGGGCTCTGACAGATACGCAGTATTTT.

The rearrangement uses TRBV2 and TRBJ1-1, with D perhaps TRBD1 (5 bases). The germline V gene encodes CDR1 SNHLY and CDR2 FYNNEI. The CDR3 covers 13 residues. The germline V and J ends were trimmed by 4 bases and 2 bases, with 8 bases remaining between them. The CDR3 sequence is CASSAQGNTEAFF. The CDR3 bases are TGTGCCAGCAGTGCTCAGGGTAACACTGAAGCTTTCTTT.